This T cell receptor beta chain is drawn from a study of blood T cell repertoires in COVID-19. Study as a whole: Samples taken during acute and convalescent COVID-19 were collected in the United States, Italy and Spain. Sources were T cells, B-cell-depleted T cells, or PBMCs; the material itself was cDNA or gDNA.

Trimming took 2 bases from V and 6 from J, leaving 12 bases between them. The CDR3 contains 15 residues. Germline V gives CDR1 SGHTS, CDR2 YDEGEE. In the original processing: Estimates of nucleated cell counts were drawn from the amplification of reference gene primers. The protocol was immunoSEQ multiplex PCR, while the TCRdb copy is restricted to in-frame clones and leaves out a portion. V, J and clone size reflect that table, while D and trimming were determined from the DNA. Among about 190,000 clones listed, less than 80% were seen once. The sequence was collected from a man aged 50-60 years who had recovered from COVID-19. The genes are TRBV5-8 and TRBJ1-6; a weak D match, TRBD1 (5 bases). The sample consisted of peripheral blood. The chain's CDR3 is CASSFRGSGNSPLHF. Here the CDR3 DNA reads TGTGCCAGCAGCTTTAGGGGATCGGGTAATTCACCCCTCCACTTT.